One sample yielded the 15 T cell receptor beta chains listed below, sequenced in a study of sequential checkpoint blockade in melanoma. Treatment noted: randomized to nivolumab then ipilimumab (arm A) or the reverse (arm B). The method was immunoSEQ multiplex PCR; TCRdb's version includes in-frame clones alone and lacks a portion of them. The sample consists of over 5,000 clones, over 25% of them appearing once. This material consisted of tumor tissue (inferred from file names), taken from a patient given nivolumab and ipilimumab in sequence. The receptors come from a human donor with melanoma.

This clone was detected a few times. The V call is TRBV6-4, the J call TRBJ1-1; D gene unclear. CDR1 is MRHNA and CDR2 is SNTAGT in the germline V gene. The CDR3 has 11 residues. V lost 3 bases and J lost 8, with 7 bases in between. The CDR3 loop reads CASSELGEAFF. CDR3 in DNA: TGTGCCAGCAGTGAACTAGGGGAAGCTTTCTTT.

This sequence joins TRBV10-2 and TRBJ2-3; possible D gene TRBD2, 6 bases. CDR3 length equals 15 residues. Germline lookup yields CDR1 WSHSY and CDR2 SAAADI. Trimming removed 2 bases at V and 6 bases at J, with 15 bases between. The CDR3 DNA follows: TGCGCCAGCAGTGAGGGTAGCGGTCGATTGGATACGCAGTATTTT. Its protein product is CASSEGSGRLDTQYF.

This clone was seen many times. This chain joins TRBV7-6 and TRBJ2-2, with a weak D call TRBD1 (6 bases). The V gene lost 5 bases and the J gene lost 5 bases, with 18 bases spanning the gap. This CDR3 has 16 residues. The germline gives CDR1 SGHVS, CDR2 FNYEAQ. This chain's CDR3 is CASSQFAGADTGELFF. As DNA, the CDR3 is TGTGCCAGCAGCCAATTCGCAGGGGCTGATACCGGGGAGCTGTTTTTT.

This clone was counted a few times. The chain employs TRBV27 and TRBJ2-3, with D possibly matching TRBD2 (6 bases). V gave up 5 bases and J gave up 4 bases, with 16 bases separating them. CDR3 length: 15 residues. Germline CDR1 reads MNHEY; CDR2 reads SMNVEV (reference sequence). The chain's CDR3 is CASSPRRAGSDTQYF. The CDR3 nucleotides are TGTGCCAGCAGTCCACGCCGGGCGGGATCAGATACGCAGTATTTT.

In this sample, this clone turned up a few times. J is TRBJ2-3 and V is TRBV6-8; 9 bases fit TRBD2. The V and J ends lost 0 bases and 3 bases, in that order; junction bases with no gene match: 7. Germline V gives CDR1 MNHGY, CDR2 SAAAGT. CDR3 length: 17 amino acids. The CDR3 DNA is TGTGCCAGCAGTTACTCGAGCACGGGACTAGCTACAGATACGCAGTATTTT. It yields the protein CASSYSSTGLATDTQYF.

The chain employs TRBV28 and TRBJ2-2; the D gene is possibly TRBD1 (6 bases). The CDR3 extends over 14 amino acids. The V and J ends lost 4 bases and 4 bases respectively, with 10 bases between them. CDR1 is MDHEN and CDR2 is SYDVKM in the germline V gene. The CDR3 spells CASSSGVGTGELFF. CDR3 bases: TGTGCCAGCAGTTCAGGGGTGGGCACCGGGGAGCTGTTTTTT.

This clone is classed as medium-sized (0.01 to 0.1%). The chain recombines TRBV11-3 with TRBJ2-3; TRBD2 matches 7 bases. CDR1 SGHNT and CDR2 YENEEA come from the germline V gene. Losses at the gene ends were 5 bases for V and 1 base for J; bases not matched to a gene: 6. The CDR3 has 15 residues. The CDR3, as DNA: TGTGCCAGCAGCCCTAGCGGTGATGGCACAGATACGCAGTATTTT. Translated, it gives CASSPSGDGTDTQYF. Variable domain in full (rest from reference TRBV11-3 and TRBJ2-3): EAGVVQSPRYKIIEKKQPVAFWCNPISGHNTLYWYLQNLGQGPELLIRYENEEAVDDSQLPKDRFSAERLKGVDSTLKIQPAELGDSAVYLCASSPSGDGTDTQYFGPGTRLTVL.

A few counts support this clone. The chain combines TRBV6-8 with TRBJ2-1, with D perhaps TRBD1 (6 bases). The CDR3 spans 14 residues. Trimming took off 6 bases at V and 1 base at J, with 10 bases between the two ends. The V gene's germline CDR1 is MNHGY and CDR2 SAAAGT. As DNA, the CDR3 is TGTGCCAGCAGCGACAGGCTTTCCTACAATGAGCAGTTCTTC. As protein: CASSDRLSYNEQFF.

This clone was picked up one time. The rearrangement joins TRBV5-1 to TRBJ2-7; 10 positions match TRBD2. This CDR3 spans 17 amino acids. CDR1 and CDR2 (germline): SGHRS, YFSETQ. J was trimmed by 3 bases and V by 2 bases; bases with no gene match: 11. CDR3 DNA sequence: TGCGCCAGCAGCTTTCACGGGGGACTAGCGTCGGACTACGAGCAGTACTTC. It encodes CASSFHGGLASDYEQYF.

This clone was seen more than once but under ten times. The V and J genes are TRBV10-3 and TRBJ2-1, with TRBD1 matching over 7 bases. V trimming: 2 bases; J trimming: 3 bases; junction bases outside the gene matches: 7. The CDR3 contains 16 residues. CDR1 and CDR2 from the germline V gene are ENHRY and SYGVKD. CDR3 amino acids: CAISEPAGTDYNEQFF. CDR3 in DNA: TGTGCCATCAGTGAGCCAGCCGGGACAGACTACAATGAGCAGTTCTTC.

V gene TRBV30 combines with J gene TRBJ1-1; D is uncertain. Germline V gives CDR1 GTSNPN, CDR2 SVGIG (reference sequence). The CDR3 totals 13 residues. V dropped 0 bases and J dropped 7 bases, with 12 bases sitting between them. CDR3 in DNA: TGTGCCTGGAGTGTACGGGCTCGGGGTGAAGCTTTCTTT. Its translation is CAWSVRARGEAFF. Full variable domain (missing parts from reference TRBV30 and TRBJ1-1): SQTIHQWPATLVQPVGSPLSLECTVEGTSNPNLYWYRQAAGRGLQLLFYSVGIGQISSEVPQNLSASRPQDRQFILSSKKLLLSDSGFYLCAWSVRARGEAFFGQGTRLTVV.

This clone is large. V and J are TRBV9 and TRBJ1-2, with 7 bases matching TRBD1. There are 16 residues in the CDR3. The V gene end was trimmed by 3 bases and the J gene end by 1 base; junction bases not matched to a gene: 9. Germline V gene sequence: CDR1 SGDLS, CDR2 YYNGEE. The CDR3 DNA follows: TGTGCCAGCAGCGGAATCGACAGGGCGAATAACTATGGCTACACCTTC. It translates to CASSGIDRANNYGYTF.

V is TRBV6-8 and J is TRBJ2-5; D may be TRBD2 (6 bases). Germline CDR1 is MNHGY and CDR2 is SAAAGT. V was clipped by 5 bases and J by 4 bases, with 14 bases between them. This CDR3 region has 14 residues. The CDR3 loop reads CASSRDFQGETQYF. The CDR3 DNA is TGTGCCAGCAGTCGGGACTTCCAGGGAGAGACCCAGTACTTC.

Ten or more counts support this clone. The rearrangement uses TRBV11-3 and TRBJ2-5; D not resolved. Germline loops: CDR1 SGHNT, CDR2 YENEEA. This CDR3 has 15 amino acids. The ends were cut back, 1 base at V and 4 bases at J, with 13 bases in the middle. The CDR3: CASSLGSAIGETQYF. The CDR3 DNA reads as TGTGCCAGCAGCTTAGGCAGTGCGATAGGAGAGACCCAGTACTTC.

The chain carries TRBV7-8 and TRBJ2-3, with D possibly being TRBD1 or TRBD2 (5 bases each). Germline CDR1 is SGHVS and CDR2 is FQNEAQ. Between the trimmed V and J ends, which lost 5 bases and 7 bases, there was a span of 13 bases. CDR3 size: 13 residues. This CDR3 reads CASSDRDVNTQYF. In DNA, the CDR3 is TGTGCCAGCAGCGACCGGGACGTAAATACGCAGTATTTT.